The 3 T cell receptor beta chains reported below all come from one sample, sequenced in a study of CD4 T cell repertoires in COVID-19. The protocol was immunoSEQ multiplex PCR, while the TCRdb copy is restricted to in-frame clones and leaves out a portion. The table lists fewer than 25,000 clones, roughly 84% of them singletons. The memory T cells were sequenced right after ex vivo isolation, without culture. Here the sequenced sample was central memory CD4+ T cells from blood, taken before the COVID-19 pandemic. These receptors were collected from a human donor who had COVID-19.

The V call is TRBV14, the J call TRBJ2-5, with D maybe TRBD1 (6 bases). The CDR3 extends over 15 amino acids. Germline-derived CDR1 and CDR2 are SGHDN and FVKESK. V was cut by 3 bases and J by 4 bases, with 15 bases left in between. CDR3 in amino acids: CASSQSGVPPETQYF. CDR3 nucleotides: TGTGCCAGCAGCCAGTCAGGGGTACCTCCAGAGACCCAGTACTTC.

CDR3 nucleotide sequence: TGTGCCAGCAGTCACGGTGGACAGAGCTCCTACGAGCAGTACTTC. It translates to CASSHGGQSSYEQYF. This chain uses TRBV5-6 with TRBJ2-7; perhaps TRBD1 as D (6 bases). CDR1 is SGHDT, CDR2 YYEEEE, per germline. V lost 5 bases, J lost 0 bases, and 15 bases lay in between. The CDR3 has 15 amino acids. The full variable domain, in which reference TRBV5-6 and TRBJ2-7 provide the parts outside the CDR3, is DAGVTQSPTHLIKTRGQQVTLRCSPKSGHDTVSWYQQALGQGPQFIFQYYEEEERQRGNFPDRFSGHQFPNYSSELNVNALLLGDSALYLCASSHGGQSSYEQYFGPGTRLTVT.

The chain couples TRBV5-1 to TRBJ2-1, with 15 positions matching TRBD2. Germline V gives CDR1 SGHRS, CDR2 YFSETQ. V was clipped by 0 bases and J by 8 bases; unmatched bases: 6. CDR3 size: 17 residues. Here the CDR3 DNA reads TGCGCCAGCAGCTTGGCCGGGACTAGCGGGAGGAGGGATGAGCAGTTCTTC. It encodes CASSLAGTSGRRDEQFF.